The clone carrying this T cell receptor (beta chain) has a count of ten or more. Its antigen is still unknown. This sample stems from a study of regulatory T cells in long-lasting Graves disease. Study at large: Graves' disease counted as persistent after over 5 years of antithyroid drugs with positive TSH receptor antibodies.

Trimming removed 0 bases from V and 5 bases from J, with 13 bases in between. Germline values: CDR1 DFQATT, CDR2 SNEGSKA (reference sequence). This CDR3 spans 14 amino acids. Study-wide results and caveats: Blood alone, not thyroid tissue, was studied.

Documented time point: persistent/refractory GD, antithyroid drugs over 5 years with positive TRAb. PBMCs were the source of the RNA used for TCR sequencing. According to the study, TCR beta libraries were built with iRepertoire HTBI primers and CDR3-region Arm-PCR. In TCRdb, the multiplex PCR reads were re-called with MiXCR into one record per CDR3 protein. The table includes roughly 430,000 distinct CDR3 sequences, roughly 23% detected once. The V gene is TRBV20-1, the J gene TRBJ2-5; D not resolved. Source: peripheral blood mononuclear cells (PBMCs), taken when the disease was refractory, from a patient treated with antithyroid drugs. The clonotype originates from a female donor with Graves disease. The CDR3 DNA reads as TGCAGTGCTAGAGATCCAGTTGCTCTGGAGACCCAGTACTTC. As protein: CSARDPVALETQYF.